This TCR beta chain was documented in a study of metastatic and nonmetastatic thyroid tumors. The overall study: The comparison covered peripheral blood and tumor or nodule tissue in malignant and benign thyroid patients. Whole-study results and caveats: Malignant tumors reportedly showed significantly higher TCR beta diversity than benign nodules in both blood and tumor.

There are 19 residues in the CDR3. V shed 4 bases, J shed 0 bases, and the junction held 15 bases outside the gene matches. Germline V gene sequence: CDR1 LGHDT, CDR2 YNNKEL (reference sequence). About this clone itself: No antigen is known for it.

Patients underwent thyroid surgery, and none had received any treatment before it. In the authors' workflow: Using the CDR3 differences seen across clinicopathological groups, the authors built a distant-metastasis classifier for papillary thyroid cancer, which was meant to discriminate distant-metastatic patients. TCRdb re-clonotyped the PCR reads via MiXCR. The V and J calls come from TCRdb's annotation, not from the publication. This table has tens of thousands of clones, about 20% appearing once. The chain joins TRBV3-1 to TRBJ2-1; 7 positions match TRBD1. The specimen was blood. This clonotype was obtained from a female donor with papillary thyroid cancer or a benign thyroid nodule (not recorded which). Some clones in this sample may be carry-over from other donors' samples. Written as DNA, the CDR3 is TGTGCCAGCAGCCTCCTTGGGACAGCGACTACGAGCTCCTACAATGAGCAGTTCTTC. This sequence encodes CASSLLGTATTSSYNEQFF.